Below, 8 T cell receptor beta chains from the same sample are listed, as sequenced in a study of cytomegalovirus exposure and HLA in healthy donors. 60 Vbeta and 13 Jbeta primers were used in PCR. TCRdb's copy holds only in-frame clones and misses some; the assay was immunoSEQ multiplex PCR. The sample has 45,000 to 70,000 clones. Sequencing used PBMCs. The source of these receptors is a woman between 50 and 59 years old in good health and CMV-seropositive.

This chain links TRBV28 with TRBJ2-7; 11 positions match TRBD1. The germline V gene has CDR1 MDHEN and CDR2 SYDVKM. Trimming took 8 bases from V and 5 from J; bases not matched to a gene: 8. The CDR3 consists of 14 residues. The CDR3 DNA follows: TGTGCCAGCGATAAGCCGGGACAGGGGGACGAGCAGTACTTC. It translates to CASDKPGQGDEQYF.

V gene TRBV2 combines with J gene TRBJ2-7; a possible D gene is TRBD1 (6 bases). Trimming stripped 6 bases from V and 5 bases from J, with 20 bases between. The CDR3 is 15 residues long. CDR1 is SNHLY and CDR2 is FYNNEI in the germline V gene. The CDR3 bases are TGTGCCAGCAGGGAACCCCTGGGACAAGGAAACGAGCAGTACTTC. Protein: CASREPLGQGNEQYF.

The chain uses TRBV9 and TRBJ1-6, with a possible D match to TRBD1 (5 bases). Trimming cost V 4 bases and J 0 bases, with 17 bases left between them. The CDR3 spans 18 residues. CDR1 SGDLS and CDR2 YYNGEE come from the germline V gene. The CDR3 protein is CASSPFSGSFSYNSPLHF. The CDR3 coding sequence is TGTGCCAGCAGCCCCTTTTCAGGGTCCTTCTCCTATAATTCACCCCTCCACTTT. Full variable domain (remainder filled in from reference TRBV9 and TRBJ1-6): DSGVTQTPKHLITATGQRVTLRCSPRSGDLSVYWYQQSLDQGLQFLIQYYNGEERAKGNILERFSAQQFPDLHSELNLSSLELGDSALYFCASSPFSGSFSYNSPLHFGNGTRLTVT.

The genes are TRBV18 and TRBJ2-3; D unclear. Germline V CDR1 and CDR2: KGHSH, LQKENI. The length of the CDR3 is 12 residues. Trimming left V 5 bases short and J 2 bases short, with 5 bases between. The CDR3 loop is CASSSYTDTQYF. The CDR3 DNA follows: TGTGCCAGCTCATCCTACACAGATACGCAGTATTTT.

V and J are TRBV7-3 and TRBJ1-6, with a weak D call TRBD1 (5 bases). V lost 6 bases to trimming and J lost 0 bases, with 9 bases between them. Germline assignment: CDR1 SGHTA and CDR2 FQGTGA. This CDR3 is 15 amino acids long. The CDR3, as DNA: TGTGCCAGCAGGCGGGGGGGCTCCTATAATTCACCCCTCCACTTT. Translating gives CASRRGGSYNSPLHF.

The rearrangement links TRBV5-6 to TRBJ1-4; the D is unclear. The V and J ends lost 0 bases and 0 bases respectively, with 9 bases between them. Looked up from germline, CDR1 is SGHDT and CDR2 is YYEEEE. The CDR3 runs to 16 residues. CDR3 sequence: CASSLATEATNEKLFF. CDR3 DNA sequence: TGTGCCAGCAGCTTGGCTACGGAGGCAACTAATGAAAAACTGTTTTTT.

The chain uses TRBV5-1 and TRBJ2-3, with 9 bases aligning to TRBD1. The trim removed 0 bases at V and 4 bases at J, leaving 3 bases unmatched. The CDR3 has 15 residues. Per the germline V gene, CDR1 is SGHRS and CDR2 is YFSETQ. For the CDR3, the DNA is TGCGCCAGCAGCTTGGGGGACAGGGACCCAGATACGCAGTATTTT. Its protein product is CASSLGDRDPDTQYF.

The V and J genes are TRBV10-3 and TRBJ1-2, with TRBD1 as a possible D gene (5 bases). V was trimmed by 7 bases and J by 7 bases, leaving 10 bases between them. CDR1 ENHRY and CDR2 SYGVKD come from the germline V gene. The CDR3 is 11 amino acids. The CDR3 DNA follows: TGTGCCATCAAAGGGGTCTCTGGCTACACCTTC. Amino acid sequence: CAIKGVSGYTF.